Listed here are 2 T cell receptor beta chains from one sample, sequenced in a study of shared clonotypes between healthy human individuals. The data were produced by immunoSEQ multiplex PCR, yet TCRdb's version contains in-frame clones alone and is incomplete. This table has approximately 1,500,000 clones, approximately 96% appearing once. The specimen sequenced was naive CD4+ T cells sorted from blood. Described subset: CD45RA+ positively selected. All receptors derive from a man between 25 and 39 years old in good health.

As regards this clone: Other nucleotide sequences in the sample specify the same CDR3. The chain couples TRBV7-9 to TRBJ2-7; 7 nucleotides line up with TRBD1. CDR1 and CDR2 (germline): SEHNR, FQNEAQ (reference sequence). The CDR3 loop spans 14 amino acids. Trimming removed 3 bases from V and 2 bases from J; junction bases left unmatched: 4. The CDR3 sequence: CASSLGQGAYEQYF. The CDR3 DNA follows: TGTGCCAGCAGCTTGGGGCAGGGGGCCTACGAGCAGTACTTC.

The CDR3 reads CASSQEYNQPQHF. In nucleotides, the CDR3 is TGCGCCAGCAGCCAAGAATACAATCAGCCCCAGCATTTT. The chain joins TRBV4-1 to TRBJ1-5; D is uncertain. V was clipped by 0 bases and J by 3 bases, with 3 bases between them. Germline CDR1 reads MGHRA; CDR2 reads YSYEKL. The CDR3 is made up of 13 amino acids.